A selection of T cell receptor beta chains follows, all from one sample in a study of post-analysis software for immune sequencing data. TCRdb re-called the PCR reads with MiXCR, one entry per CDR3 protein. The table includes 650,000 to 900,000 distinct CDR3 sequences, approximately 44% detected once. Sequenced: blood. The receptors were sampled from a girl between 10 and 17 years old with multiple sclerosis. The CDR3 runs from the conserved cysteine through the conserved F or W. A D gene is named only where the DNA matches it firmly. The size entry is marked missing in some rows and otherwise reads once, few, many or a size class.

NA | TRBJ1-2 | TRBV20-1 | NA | CSARPSRQENYGYTF | TGCAGTGCTAGACCCTCGCGACAGGAGAACTATGGCTACACCTTC
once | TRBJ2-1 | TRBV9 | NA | CASSAGLSSYNEQFF | TGTGCCAGCAGCGCGGGACTTAGCTCCTACAATGAGCAGTTCTTC
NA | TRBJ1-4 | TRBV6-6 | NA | CASELGTVDEKLFF | TGTGCCAGTGAATTAGGGACGGTGGATGAAAAACTGTTTTTT
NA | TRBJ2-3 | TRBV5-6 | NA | CASSLDRGGGDTQYF | TGTGCCAGCAGCTTGGACAGGGGAGGTGGAGATACGCAGTATTTT
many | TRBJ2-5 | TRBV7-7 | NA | CASSLGVGETQYF | TGTGCCAGCAGCCTTGGGGTGGGAGAGACCCAGTACTTC
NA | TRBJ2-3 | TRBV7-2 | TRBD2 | CASSLVGERELSTDTQYF | TGTGCCAGCAGCTTAGTGGGTGAGCGGGAGTTAAGCACAGATACGCAGTATTTT
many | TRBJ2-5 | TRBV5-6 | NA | CASSLKGRGQETQYF | TGTGCCAGCAGCTTGAAAGGCAGAGGGCAAGAGACCCAGTACTTC
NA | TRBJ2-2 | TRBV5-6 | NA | CASSPDRLNTGELFF | TGTGCCAGCAGCCCGGACAGACTAAACACCGGGGAGCTGTTTTTT
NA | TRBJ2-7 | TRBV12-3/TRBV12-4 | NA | CASSLRASGTYEQYF | TGTGCCAGCAGTTTAAGGGCGTCGGGGACCTACGAGCAGTACTTC
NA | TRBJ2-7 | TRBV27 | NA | CASSFSQAYEQYF | TGTGCCAGCAGTTTCAGCCAGGCTTACGAGCAGTACTTC
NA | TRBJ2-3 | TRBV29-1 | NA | CSVRLLLADTQYF | TGCAGCGTCAGGTTGTTGTTGGCAGATACGCAGTATTTT
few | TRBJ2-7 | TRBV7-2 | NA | CATSSVGYEQYF | TGTGCCACCTCCTCGGTGGGGTACGAGCAGTACTTC
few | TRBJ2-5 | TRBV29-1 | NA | CSVVGQSKRETQYF | TGCAGCGTTGTCGGACAGTCGAAGCGGGAGACCCAGTACTTC
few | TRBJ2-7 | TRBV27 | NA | CASSLATGREQYF | TGTGCCAGCAGTTTGGCAACAGGGCGCGAGCAGTACTTC
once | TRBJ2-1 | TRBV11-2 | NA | CASSPLQGTYNEQFF | TGTGCCAGCAGCCCCTTACAGGGCACCTACAATGAGCAGTTCTTC
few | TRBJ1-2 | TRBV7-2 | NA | CASSQDRGISGYTF | TGTGCCAGCAGCCAAGACCGGGGAATCTCTGGCTACACCTTC
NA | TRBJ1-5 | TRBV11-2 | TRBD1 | CASSLDDRGRGNQPQHF | TGTGCCAGCAGCTTAGATGACAGGGGCCGGGGCAATCAGCCCCAGCATTTT
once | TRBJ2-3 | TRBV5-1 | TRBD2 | CASSPWTSGRADTQYF | TGCGCCAGCAGCCCCTGGACTAGCGGGAGAGCAGATACGCAGTATTTT
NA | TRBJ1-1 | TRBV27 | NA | CASFGGGWYTEAFF | TGTGCCAGCTTCGGGGGGGGCTGGTACACTGAAGCTTTCTTT
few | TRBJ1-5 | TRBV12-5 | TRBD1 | CASGQGDQPQHF | TGTGCTAGTGGACAGGGGGATCAGCCCCAGCATTTT
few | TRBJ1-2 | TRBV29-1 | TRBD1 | CSVHRGRYGYTF | TGCAGCGTCCACAGGGGTCGGTATGGCTACACCTTC
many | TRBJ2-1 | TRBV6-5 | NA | CASSPQAGGSNEQFF | TGTGCCAGCAGTCCCCAGGCGGGTGGGAGCAATGAGCAGTTCTTC
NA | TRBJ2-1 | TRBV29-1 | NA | CPRERGCRNEQFF | TGCCCGAGGGAACGGGGCTGTAGGAATGAGCAGTTCTTC
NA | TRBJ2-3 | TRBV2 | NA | CASSDNRGADTQYF | TGTGCCAGCAGTGACAACAGAGGGGCAGATACGCAGTATTTT
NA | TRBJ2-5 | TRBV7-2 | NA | CASSLGQTVPTTQYF | TGTGCCAGCAGCTTAGGCCAAACCGTTCCAACGACCCAGTACTTC
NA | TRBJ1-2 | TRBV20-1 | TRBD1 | CSAGIGTGDGYTF | TGCAGTGCTGGAATCGGGACAGGGGATGGCTACACCTTC
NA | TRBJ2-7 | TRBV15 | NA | CATRESRAVGPYEQYF | TGTGCCACCAGAGAGTCCAGAGCAGTCGGACCCTACGAGCAGTACTTC
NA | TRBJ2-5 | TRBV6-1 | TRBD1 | CASSEGGLGGTGVETQYF | TGTGCCAGCAGTGAAGGGGGCCTGGGCGGGACAGGAGTAGAGACCCAGTACTTC
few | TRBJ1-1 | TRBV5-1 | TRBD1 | CASRMDREAFF | TGCGCCAGCAGAATGGACAGGGAAGCTTTCTTT
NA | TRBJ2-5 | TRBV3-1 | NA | CASSQASRMQETQYF | TGTGCCAGCAGCCAGGCGTCGAGGATGCAAGAGACCCAGTACTTC
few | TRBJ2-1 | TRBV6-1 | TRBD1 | CASSEFGTGAYNEQFF | TGTGCCAGCAGTGAATTCGGGACAGGGGCCTACAATGAGCAGTTCTTC
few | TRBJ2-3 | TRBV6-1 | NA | CASSEIGSDREQYF | TGTGCCAGCAGTGAAATAGGATCGGATCGGGAGCAGTATTTT
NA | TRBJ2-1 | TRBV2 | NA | CASQVLTDPQWNEQFF | TGTGCCAGTCAGGTACTAACGGACCCGCAATGGAATGAGCAGTTCTTC
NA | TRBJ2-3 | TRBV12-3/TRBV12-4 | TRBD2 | CASRLIAGGRTDTQYF | TGTGCCAGCAGGCTAATAGCGGGAGGGCGCACAGATACGCAGTATTTT
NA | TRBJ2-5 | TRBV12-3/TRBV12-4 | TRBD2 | CASRPGLAPTLGETQYF | TGTGCCAGCAGACCGGGACTAGCTCCCACACTTGGAGAGACCCAGTACTTC
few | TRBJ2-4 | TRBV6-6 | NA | CASSYEEAPLAKNIQYF | TGTGCCAGCAGTTATGAGGAGGCACCCCTGGCCAAAAACATTCAGTACTTC
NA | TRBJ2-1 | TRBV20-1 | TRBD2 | CSARRLREAISYNEQFF | TGCAGTGCTAGGCGGCTGCGGGAGGCCATCTCCTACAATGAGCAGTTCTTC
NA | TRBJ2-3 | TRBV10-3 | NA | CATSSSASTDMQYF | TGTGCCACCTCTTCAAGCGCCAGCACAGATATGCAGTATTTT
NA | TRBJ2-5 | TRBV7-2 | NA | CASSPDLYQETQYF | TGTGCCAGCAGCCCGGACTTGTACCAAGAGACCCAGTACTTC
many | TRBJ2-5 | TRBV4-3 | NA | CASSQGLDGGETQYF | TGCGCCAGCAGCCAAGGCCTAGACGGGGGAGAGACCCAGTACTTC
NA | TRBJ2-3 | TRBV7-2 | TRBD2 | CASSLGGTRTTDTQYF | TGTGCCAGCAGCTTAGGCGGGACTAGGACGACGGATACGCAGTATTTT
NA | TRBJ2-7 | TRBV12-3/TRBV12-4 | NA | CASSQQGGGQYF | TGTGCCAGCAGCCAACAGGGCGGGGGGCAGTACTTC
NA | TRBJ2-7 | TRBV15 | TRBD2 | CATSRDGALAGAPLEQYF | TGTGCCACCAGCAGAGACGGTGCTCTAGCGGGAGCCCCCCTCGAGCAGTACTTC